This is a list of T cell receptor beta chains from one sample in a study of regulatory T cells in long-lasting Graves disease. Each CDR3 protein is one row after TCRdb ran MiXCR on the multiplex PCR reads. The sample has about 310,000 distinct CDR3 sequences, 22% seen once. The sequencing used peripheral blood mononuclear cells (PBMCs), collected when the disease was refractory, from a patient treated with antithyroid drugs. These TCRs come from a female donor with Graves disease. Both conserved end residues are part of each CDR3. D genes are given only for firm matches. For some rows the clone size is stated as once, few or many, or as a class when expanded; others skip it.

J gene	D gene	clone size	V gene	CDR3 DNA	CDR3 protein
TRBJ2-7	TRBD1	many	TRBV28	TGTGCCAGCAGTTGGACAGGGTCCTACGAGCAGTACTTC	CASSWTGSYEQYF
TRBJ1-2	NA	NA	TRBV29-1	TGCAGCGTTGACGGCATCTATGGCTACACCTTC	CSVDGIYGYTF
TRBJ2-7	TRBD1	few	TRBV7-2	TGTGCCAGCAGCTTACGAGGGGGCCCCTCCTACGAGCAGTACTTC	CASSLRGGPSYEQYF
TRBJ1-3	NA	NA	TRBV11-2	TGTGCCAGCAGACAGGTTGACGGAAACACCATATATTTT	CASRQVDGNTIYF
TRBJ2-5	NA	NA	TRBV20-1	TGCAGTGCTAGAGATCCGGGGGCGACAGTGGGGGCAGAGACCCAGTACTTC	CSARDPGATVGAETQYF
TRBJ2-2	NA	many	TRBV7-2	TGTGCCAGCAGCGCGACAGCGAACACCGGGGAGCTGTTTTTT	CASSATANTGELFF
TRBJ2-7	NA	many	TRBV7-6	TGTGCCAGCAGCTTAGAATCCAGCGGGGAGCAGTACTTC	CASSLESSGEQYF
TRBJ2-2	NA	NA	TRBV24-1	TGTGCCACCAGTGATTTGAAGGGCGGGGAGCTGTTTTTT	CATSDLKGGELFF
TRBJ1-6	TRBD1	few	TRBV7-2	TGTGCCAGCAGCCCCAGGGGGACCAGGGGGTCACCCCTCCACTTT	CASSPRGTRGSPLHF
TRBJ1-2	TRBD1	many	TRBV28	TGTGCCAGCAGTCCTGACAGGGGCTATGGCTACACCTTC	CASSPDRGYGYTF
TRBJ2-7	NA	few	TRBV10-3	TGTGCCATCAGTGGCGACCCCGACTCCTACGAGCAGTACTTC	CAISGDPDSYEQYF
TRBJ2-5	NA	NA	TRBV15	TGTGCCACCAGCAGAAATAGGGGAGAGACCCAGTACTTC	CATSRNRGETQYF
TRBJ1-2	NA	many	TRBV6-1	TGTGCCAGCAGCACCTCCAGGGGAAATGGCTACACCTTC	CASSTSRGNGYTF
TRBJ2-7	NA	NA	TRBV6-1	TGTGCCACCGCGGCCGGCGGAAGCTACGAGCAGTACTTC	CATAAGGSYEQYF
TRBJ2-5	NA	NA	TRBV10-2	TGCGCCAGCAAGACATTTCAAGAGACCCAGTACTTC	CASKTFQETQYF
TRBJ2-7	NA	many	TRBV28	TGTGCCAGCAGTTTATTTCCAGGTCCCTACGAGCAGTACTTC	CASSLFPGPYEQYF
TRBJ1-2	NA	few	TRBV4-3	TGCGCCAGCAGCCAAGACCGGGGGGGTAACTATGGCTACACCTTC	CASSQDRGGNYGYTF
TRBJ2-2	NA	NA	TRBV11-2	TGTGCCAGCAGCTTAGAGCGTAGCGGGGAGCTGTTTTTT	CASSLERSGELFF
TRBJ1-1	TRBD1	NA	TRBV12-3/TRBV12-4	TGTGCCAGCAGCCCCCGGACAGGGGGGGGAGCTTTCTTT	CASSPRTGGGAFF
TRBJ2-7	TRBD2	NA	TRBV5-4	TGTGCCAGCAGCTTGGAACTAGCGGGGGTCTACGAGCAGTACTTC	CASSLELAGVYEQYF
TRBJ2-7	NA	NA	TRBV20-1	TGCAGTGCTAGACCCTCTACCCACTACGAGCAGTACTTC	CSARPSTHYEQYF
TRBJ1-2	TRBD1	few	TRBV5-1	TGCGCCAGCAGCTTGAACTCGGTCCGGGACAGGGCCTTGCGTGGCTACACCTTC	CASSLNSVRDRALRGYTF
TRBJ2-7	NA	many	TRBV3-1	TGTGCCAGCAGCCAAGCCCCAGGAGCCTACGAGCAGTACTTC	CASSQAPGAYEQYF
TRBJ1-1	TRBD1	many	TRBV7-8	TGTGCCAGCAGCGTTGAGACAGGGGTCCAAGCTTTCTTT	CASSVETGVQAFF
TRBJ2-2	NA	few	TRBV24-1	TGTGCCACCAGTGATTTGGGAGCCGGGGAGCTGTTTTTT	CATSDLGAGELFF
TRBJ1-1	TRBD1	few	TRBV3-1	TGTGCCAGCAGCCAAGGAAAGCCGGGACAGGTTTTGTACACTGAAGCTTTCTTT	CASSQGKPGQVLYTEAFF
TRBJ2-7	TRBD1	few	TRBV30	TGTGCCTGGAGTGCCCCAGGGGGTTCCTACGAGCAGTACTTC	CAWSAPGGSYEQYF
TRBJ2-7	NA	few	TRBV7-2	TGTGCCAGCAGCTCCTCGGGAGTACGGTCCTACGAGCAGTACTTC	CASSSSGVRSYEQYF
TRBJ1-5	NA	few	TRBV10-3	TGTGCCATCAGTCAACAGGGCCCTAATCAGCCCCAGCATTTT	CAISQQGPNQPQHF
TRBJ1-6	NA	NA	TRBV5-1	TGCGCCAGCAGTTCCGACCGCCGAAGAAATTCACCCCTCCACTTT	CASSSDRRRNSPLHF
TRBJ1-1	NA	NA	TRBV19	TGTGCCAGTAGTATCGGGGCCACTGAAGCTTTCTTT	CASSIGATEAFF
TRBJ2-1	NA	NA	TRBV28	TGTGCCAGCGGTTACAATGAGCAGTTCTTC	CASGYNEQFF
TRBJ1-2	NA	many	TRBV6-1	TGTGCCAGCAGTGAAGAGACGGGGGAGGCTATTGGCTACACCTTC	CASSEETGEAIGYTF
TRBJ2-5	NA	few	TRBV7-6	TGTGCCAGCAGCAAGAGGATCTTAGAGACCCAGTACTTC	CASSKRILETQYF
TRBJ1-5	NA	many	TRBV28	TGTGCCAGCAGGGGACAAAATCAGCCCCAGCATTTT	CASRGQNQPQHF
TRBJ1-2	NA	many	TRBV7-9	TGTGCCAGCAGCTTAACTTCTACCGATGGCTACACCTTC	CASSLTSTDGYTF
TRBJ2-7	TRBD2	NA	TRBV5-8	TGTGCCAGCAGCTTTAGCGGGAGTGGCTACGAGCAGTACTTC	CASSFSGSGYEQYF